These T cell receptor beta chains were read from a single sample in a study of T cell changes during pregnancy in multiple sclerosis. The method was immunoSEQ multiplex PCR; TCRdb's version includes in-frame clones alone and lacks a portion of them. The sample records 40,000 to 60,000 clones, about 91% being singletons. The sequences come from CD8+ T cells from peripheral blood mononuclear cells, collected after pregnancy. The origin of the receptors is a female donor with multiple sclerosis, enrolled in a pregnancy study. The CDR3 runs from the conserved cysteine through the conserved F or W. A D gene is named only where the DNA matches it firmly. Where a row states a size, it is once, few, many or the class of an expanded clone; other rows omit it.

TRBJ1-5 TRBD1 TRBV10-3 - CATDDRAGFQPQHF TGTGCCACCGACGACAGGGCCGGGTTTCAGCCCCAGCATTTT
TRBJ2-3 - TRBV6-5 once CASKWGERSTDTQYF TGTGCCAGCAAATGGGGGGAACGGAGCACAGATACGCAGTATTTT
TRBJ2-7 - TRBV6-5 - CASSAQALSSYEQYF TGTGCCAGCAGTGCCCAGGCCTTGAGCTCCTACGAGCAGTACTTC
TRBJ2-5 - TRBV4-1 - CASSAAQGLGETQYF TGCGCCAGCAGCGCAGCCCAGGGCCTGGGGGAGACCCAGTACTTC
TRBJ1-5 - TRBV7-8 few CASSLVFPDGLSNQPQHF TGTGCCAGCAGCTTAGTATTTCCCGACGGGTTGAGCAATCAGCCCCAGCATTTT
TRBJ1-1 - TRBV27 - CATKRSHEGNTEAFF TGTGCCACCAAGAGAAGCCACGAGGGGAACACTGAAGCTTTCTTT
TRBJ1-5 - TRBV27 - CASSNSAGDSNQPQHF TGTGCCAGCAGCAATTCCGCAGGGGATAGCAATCAGCCCCAGCATTTT
TRBJ2-3 - TRBV7-9 - CASSPPGTDTQYF TGTGCCAGCAGCCCTCCGGGCACAGATACGCAGTATTTT
TRBJ1-3 - TRBV7-9 - CASSYGRYRERSGNTIYF TGTGCCAGCAGCTATGGACGGTACAGGGAACGCTCTGGAAACACCATATATTTT
TRBJ1-4 TRBD1 TRBV4-1 - CASRPYSTGENEKLFF TGCGCCAGCAGACCTTACTCGACAGGGGAGAATGAAAAACTGTTTTTT
TRBJ1-6 - TRBV9 - CASSTGVDRPNSPLHF TGTGCCAGCAGCACGGGGGTCGACCGGCCAAATTCACCCCTCCACTTT
TRBJ1-5 TRBD1 TRBV6-1 - CASSGPGPGQGYYQPQHF TGTGCCAGCAGTGGCCCTGGACCGGGACAGGGATATTATCAGCCCCAGCATTTT
TRBJ1-1 - TRBV11-2 - CASSFVAGALMNTEAFF TGTGCCAGCAGCTTCGTGGCAGGGGCACTCATGAACACTGAAGCTTTCTTT
TRBJ2-7 TRBD1 TRBV27 once CASSSGDRRYEQYF TGTGCCAGCAGTTCCGGGGACAGGCGCTACGAGCAGTACTTC